The entry below describes one T cell receptor (beta chain). What it binds is not known. The data were taken from a study of T cell responses to AZD1222 COVID-19 vaccine. Study-wide results and limits: The sample set comprised mostly white British donors with more females, and clonal diversity was possibly underestimated. As reported, nearly half of all spike-specific TCRs target variant regions that are unmutated. Baseline serostatus was positive in only a handful of AZD1222 recipients.

TCRdb's table, derived via immunoSEQ multiplex PCR, lists solely in-frame clones and lacks some. The data contain around 120,000 clones, roughly 86% of them singletons. With 4 bases removed from V and 8 bases from J, the gap between germline ends came to 11 bases. This CDR3 contains 12 residues. Sequenced material: peripheral blood, taken 28 days after the second AZD1222 dose. This chain uses TRBV12-3 or TRBV12-4 with TRBJ1-1; unclear D gene. This clonotype originated in an adult who received the AZD1222 COVID-19 vaccine. The CDR3 reads CASSSQSGEAFF. CDR3 bases: TGTGCCAGCAGTTCACAGAGCGGGGAAGCTTTCTTT.